A selection of T cell receptor beta chains follows, all from one sample in a study of cytomegalovirus exposure and HLA in healthy donors. Profiling relied on immunoSEQ multiplex PCR, and the TCRdb table lists in-frame clones only, not all of them. This sample yields hundreds of thousands of clones, of which less than 85% are seen a single time; approximately 0.63% belongs to the top ten. Sequenced material: PBMCs. The receptors derive from a man younger than 30 in good health and CMV-seronegative. Each CDR3 is given with its conserved first and last residue. The D gene is left open where the match is weak. Clone sizes are given selectively: once, few, many, or a class where the clone is expanded.

j_call d_call v_call clone_size cdr3_aa cdr3_nt
TRBJ2-1 NA TRBV7-8 NA CASSPRGSSSYNEQFF TGTGCCAGCAGCCCCAGGGGATCCAGCTCCTACAATGAGCAGTTCTTC
TRBJ1-4 TRBD1 TRBV19 NA CASSGQGLLNEKLFF TGTGCCAGTAGTGGACAGGGTCTCCTCAATGAAAAACTGTTTTTT
TRBJ2-1 NA TRBV5-4 NA CASSSGVTDHFYNEQFF TGTGCCAGCAGCTCAGGCGTGACAGACCACTTTTACAATGAGCAGTTCTTC
TRBJ1-5 NA TRBV30 few CAWSPPVRNQPQHF TGTGCCTGGAGCCCCCCGGTCCGCAATCAGCCCCAGCATTTT
TRBJ2-2 NA TRBV11-2 NA CASSWDWMNTGELFF TGTGCCAGCAGCTGGGACTGGATGAACACCGGGGAGCTGTTTTTT
TRBJ2-2 TRBD2 TRBV6-4 NA CASRPLTSAGELFF TGTGCCAGCAGGCCCCTTACTAGCGCGGGGGAGCTGTTTTTT
TRBJ2-1 TRBD2 TRBV5-8 NA CASSLGLAGGRGEQFF TGTGCCAGCAGCCTGGGACTAGCGGGAGGAAGGGGTGAGCAGTTCTTC
TRBJ1-5 TRBD1 TRBV19 NA CASSTSPGQGYQPQHF TGTGCCAGTAGTACTTCTCCGGGACAGGGCTATCAGCCCCAGCATTTT
TRBJ2-7 NA TRBV28 NA CASRRAGDTYEQYF TGTGCCAGCCGTAGGGCAGGGGATACCTACGAGCAGTACTTC
TRBJ2-1 NA TRBV29-1 NA CSVDLVAGNEQFF TGCAGCGTTGATCTGGTAGCCGGCAATGAGCAGTTCTTC
TRBJ2-7 TRBD1 TRBV7-2 NA CASSSRDRTYEQYF TGTGCCAGCAGCTCCCGGGACAGGACCTACGAGCAGTACTTC
TRBJ1-2 NA TRBV6-5 NA CASSPRDNGGYTF TGTGCCAGCAGCCCCCGGGACAACGGAGGCTACACCTTC
TRBJ2-1 TRBD2 TRBV5-1 few CASSPTSGAYNEQFF TGCGCCAGCAGCCCGACTAGCGGCGCCTACAATGAGCAGTTCTTC
TRBJ1-4 NA TRBV7-9 NA CASSLGTKNEKLFF TGTGCCAGCAGCTTAGGGACAAAAAATGAAAAACTGTTTTTT
TRBJ1-1 NA TRBV7-9 NA CASSFSGGAEAFF TGTGCCAGCAGCTTTTCTGGAGGGGCTGAAGCTTTCTTT
TRBJ2-3 NA TRBV5-4 NA CASSFRRVGGSDTQYF TGTGCCAGCAGCTTTAGGAGGGTGGGGGGTTCAGATACGCAGTATTTT
TRBJ1-1 NA TRBV28 NA CAIKTLASNTEAFF TGTGCCATCAAGACTCTCGCGAGTAACACTGAAGCTTTCTTT
TRBJ2-5 NA TRBV13 NA CASSYQRETQYF TGTGCCAGCAGCTATCAGAGGGAGACCCAGTACTTC
TRBJ1-2 TRBD1 TRBV6-1 once CASSAKDRAYGYTF TGTGCCAGCAGTGCAAAGGACAGGGCCTATGGCTACACCTTC
TRBJ1-2 TRBD1 TRBV7-9 NA CASSAGGFNYGYTF TGTGCCAGCAGCGCAGGGGGATTTAACTATGGCTACACCTTC
TRBJ2-3 NA TRBV18 NA CASSWAGTYTDTQYF TGTGCCAGCTCATGGGCGGGAACCTACACAGATACGCAGTATTTT
TRBJ2-2 TRBD1 TRBV5-8 NA CASSFTVGTASNTGELFF TGTGCCAGCAGCTTCACTGTGGGGACAGCTTCAAACACCGGGGAGCTGTTTTTT
TRBJ2-1 TRBD2 TRBV4-2 NA CASSQVSAGDEQFF TGTGCCAGCAGCCAAGTATCAGCGGGGGATGAGCAGTTCTTC
TRBJ1-5 TRBD1 TRBV2 NA CASSWTGRSNQPQHF TGTGCCAGCAGTTGGACAGGGAGGAGCAATCAGCCCCAGCATTTT
TRBJ1-2 TRBD1 TRBV27 NA CASSSSGQGYGYTF TGTGCCAGCAGTTCCTCCGGACAGGGGTATGGCTACACCTTC
TRBJ2-7 NA TRBV13 NA CASSSGPDSNEQYF TGTGCCAGCAGCTCAGGGCCCGACTCAAACGAGCAGTACTTC
TRBJ1-3 TRBD1 TRBV19 NA CASSVRDRGKGNTIYF TGTGCCAGTAGTGTTCGGGACAGGGGTAAAGGAAACACCATATATTTT
TRBJ2-7 NA TRBV19 NA CASSINTQPSSYEQYF TGTGCCAGTAGTATAAATACACAGCCCAGCTCCTACGAGCAGTACTTC
TRBJ2-7 TRBD1 TRBV10-3 once CAISESNRGNSYEQYF TGTGCCATCAGTGAGTCGAACAGGGGGAACTCCTACGAGCAGTACTTC
TRBJ2-7 TRBD1 TRBV7-6 NA CASSLRTGSSYEQYF TGTGCCAGCAGTCTAAGGACAGGGAGCTCCTACGAGCAGTACTTC
TRBJ2-1 NA TRBV27 NA CASSFQEVGEQFF TGTGCCAGCAGTTTTCAAGAGGTGGGTGAGCAGTTCTTC
TRBJ1-2 TRBD1 TRBV6-5 NA CASSPSLGQGNGYTF TGTGCCAGCAGTCCCTCTTTGGGACAGGGGAACGGCTACACCTTC
TRBJ2-7 NA TRBV2 once CASSELRENEQYF TGTGCCAGCAGTGAACTTCGCGAAAACGAGCAGTACTTC
TRBJ2-1 TRBD2 TRBV2 few CASTTSGATTNSYNEQFF TGTGCCTCAACGACTAGCGGGGCCACGACCAACTCCTACAATGAGCAGTTCTTC